The 21 T cell receptor beta chains listed next were all sequenced from one sample in a study of cytomegalovirus exposure and HLA in healthy donors. Profiling relied on immunoSEQ multiplex PCR, and the TCRdb table lists in-frame clones only, not all of them. The sample consists of over 250,000 clones, 65% to 90% of them appearing once. Sequencing was performed on PBMCs. The receptor source for this set is a woman between 18 and 30 years old in good health and CMV-seronegative.

The rearrangement links TRBV6-5 to TRBJ2-2; D is possibly TRBD2 (6 bases). The CDR3 length is 14 residues. Trimming shortened V by 10 bases and J by 1 base, and 13 bases separated the two germline ends. Per the germline V gene, CDR1 is MNHEY and CDR2 is SVGAGI. The CDR3 DNA follows: TGTGCCACCCCGGGGGTGGGGAACACCGGGGAGCTGTTTTTT. Protein product: CATPGVGNTGELFF.

This clone was observed once. J is TRBJ1-2 and V is TRBV9; TRBD1 matches 8 bases. CDR3 size: 17 residues. Germline lookup yields CDR1 SGDLS and CDR2 YYNGEE. The J segment lost 5 bases and the V segment lost 0 bases, leaving 12 bases of the junction unmatched. CDR3 sequence (DNA): TGTGCCAGCAGCGTAGGGATGGGGGACAGGAGCCCTTATGGCTACACCTTC. The encoded protein is CASSVGMGDRSPYGYTF. Full variable domain (outside the CDR3, taken from reference TRBV9 and TRBJ1-2): DSGVTQTPKHLITATGQRVTLRCSPRSGDLSVYWYQQSLDQGLQFLIQYYNGEERAKGNILERFSAQQFPDLHSELNLSSLELGDSALYFCASSVGMGDRSPYGYTFGSGTRLTVV.

The chain is built from TRBV6-5 and TRBJ2-5; 9 bases are a match to TRBD1. In germline, CDR1 is MNHEY, CDR2 SVGAGI. CDR3 length equals 14 residues. Losses at the gene ends were 2 bases for V and 5 bases for J; bases not matched to a gene: 3. The CDR3 nucleotides read TGTGCCAGCAGTTACGGGACAGGGTGGGAGACCCAGTACTTC. It translates to CASSYGTGWETQYF.

The genes are TRBV27 and TRBJ1-6; the D gene is possibly TRBD1 (6 bases). The CDR3 extends over 16 amino acids. Trimming stripped 2 bases from V and 0 bases from J, with 8 bases between. CDR1 and CDR2 (germline): MNHEY, SMNVEV (reference sequence). CDR3 sequence reads: CASSLTGSSYNSPLHF. As DNA, the CDR3 is TGTGCCAGCAGTTTAACAGGGAGCTCCTATAATTCACCCCTCCACTTT.

The J gene is TRBJ1-1, the V gene TRBV28; 8 nucleotides line up with TRBD1. The CDR3 consists of 15 residues. Germline-derived CDR1 and CDR2 are MDHEN and SYDVKM. Unmatched junction bases numbered 6, after V lost 5 bases and J lost 1 base. CDR3 sequence: CASSGPGTGNTEAFF. The CDR3 bases are TGTGCCAGCAGTGGTCCAGGGACAGGGAACACTGAAGCTTTCTTT.

The chain employs TRBV5-1 and TRBJ1-1; no clear D gene. This CDR3 is built from 15 residues. V shed 1 base and J shed 1 base, with 11 bases lying between them. In germline, CDR1 is SGHRS, CDR2 YFSETQ. The CDR3 region is CASSLTYGGNTEAFF. Written as DNA, the CDR3 is TGCGCCAGCAGCTTGACGTACGGAGGGAACACTGAAGCTTTCTTT. Full variable domain (missing parts from reference TRBV5-1 and TRBJ1-1): KAGVTQTPRYLIKTRGQQVTLSCSPISGHRSVSWYQQTPGQGLQFLFEYFSETQRNKGNFPGRFSGRQFSNSRSEMNVSTLELGDSALYLCASSLTYGGNTEAFFGQGTRLTVV.

The chain uses TRBV13 and TRBJ2-3, with 8 bases that match TRBD2. V lost 4 bases to trimming and J lost 2 bases; unmatched junction nucleotides: 5. The CDR3 runs 15 residues. CDR1 is PRHDT and CDR2 is FYEKMQ in the germline V gene (reference sequence). The CDR3 DNA sequence: TGTGCCAGCAGCTCGGAGGGACTAGTCACAGATACGCAGTATTTT. Amino acid sequence: CASSSEGLVTDTQYF.

This CDR3 is CASSPDRDEKLFF. Here the CDR3 DNA reads TGTGCCAGCAGTCCCGACAGGGATGAAAAACTGTTTTTT. The V and J genes are TRBV7-9 and TRBJ1-4, with TRBD1 matching 7 bases. The CDR3 contains 13 residues. Per germline, CDR1 SEHNR and CDR2 FQNEAQ (reference sequence). V gave up 6 bases and J gave up 6 bases; unmatched junction bases: 4.

V gene TRBV9 combines with J gene TRBJ2-3; D not resolved. The CDR3 runs 14 residues. V lost 4 bases to trimming and J lost 0 bases, with 9 bases between them. Germline CDR1 SGDLS, CDR2 YYNGEE. The CDR3 here is CASSKSTSTDTQYF. CDR3 sequence (DNA): TGTGCCAGCAGCAAGAGTACTAGCACAGATACGCAGTATTTT.

This clone has just a few counts. The chain combines TRBV18 with TRBJ1-4; 7 bases fit TRBD1. CDR1 and CDR2 (germline): KGHSH, LQKENI. The CDR3 totals 15 residues. The V gene end was trimmed by 3 bases and the J gene end by 5 bases; junction bases not matched to a gene: 6. The CDR3 loop reads CASSPSTGFNEKLFF. CDR3 in DNA: TGTGCCAGCTCACCCTCGACAGGGTTCAATGAAAAACTGTTTTTT.

The chain couples TRBV5-1 to TRBJ2-2; 13 positions agree with TRBD2. This CDR3 has 16 residues. Germline CDR1 and CDR2: SGHRS and YFSETQ. Unmatched junction bases numbered 5, after V lost 3 bases and J lost 6 bases. The CDR3 sequence: CASSSGTSGRAGELFF. The CDR3 coding sequence is TGCGCCAGCAGCTCGGGAACTAGCGGGAGGGCCGGGGAGCTGTTTTTT.

The chain combines TRBV6-5 with TRBJ1-1, with D possibly matching TRBD1 (5 bases). V was trimmed by 5 bases and J by 0 bases, leaving 13 bases between them. Germline loops: CDR1 MNHEY, CDR2 SVGAGI. There are 15 residues in the CDR3. The CDR3 protein is CASSTGGNMNTEAFF. The DNA of the CDR3 is TGTGCCAGCAGTACAGGAGGGAACATGAACACTGAAGCTTTCTTT.

This clone was picked up one time. The chain has TRBV5-1 and TRBJ1-2, with 8 positions matching TRBD1. The germline gives CDR1 SGHRS, CDR2 YFSETQ. There are 14 residues in the CDR3. With 4 bases clipped from V and 5 bases from J, the junction kept 7 bases outside the gene matches. This CDR3 is CASSPRQGRYGYTF. The CDR3 DNA is TGCGCCAGCAGCCCTAGACAGGGGAGATATGGCTACACCTTC.

The rearrangement joins TRBV11-2 to TRBJ1-6; 10 nucleotides align to TRBD1. CDR3 length: 15 amino acids. CDR1 is SGHAT and CDR2 is FQNNGV in the germline V gene. J gave up 9 bases and V 3 bases, and 5 bases lay outside the gene matches. Written as DNA, the CDR3 is TGTGCCAGCAGCTTCACCGGGACAGGGGTTTCACCCCTCCACTTT. The encoded protein is CASSFTGTGVSPLHF.

The rearrangement uses TRBV6-1 and TRBJ2-3; D might be TRBD2 (5 bases). CDR1 is MNHNS, CDR2 SASEGT, per germline. Between the trimmed V and J ends, which lost 11 bases and 3 bases, there was a span of 21 bases. This CDR3 region has 15 residues. CDR3 residues: CALIGRIGKTDTQYF. In DNA form, the CDR3 reads TGTGCCCTCATTGGTCGTATCGGGAAAACAGATACGCAGTATTTT.

This chain links TRBV11-2 with TRBJ1-6; possibly TRBD1 for D (5 bases). In germline, CDR1 is SGHAT, CDR2 FQNNGV. V lost 3 bases to trimming and J lost 7 bases, with 13 bases between them. CDR3 length: 15 amino acids. This CDR3 is CASSFIPGGNSPLHF. The CDR3 DNA is TGTGCCAGCAGCTTTATACCGGGGGGGAATTCACCCCTCCACTTT.

V gene TRBV10-2 combines with J gene TRBJ2-7; no firm D call. There are 13 residues in the CDR3. V lost 3 bases and J 2 bases, leaving 8 bases between the germline ends. Germline V lookup: CDR1 WSHSY, CDR2 SAAADI. The CDR3 protein is CASSEGGAYEQYF. As DNA, the CDR3 is TGCGCCAGCAGTGAAGGCGGAGCCTACGAGCAGTACTTC.

The chain joins TRBV7-3 to TRBJ1-1; no reliable D call. V was trimmed by 5 bases and J by 2 bases, leaving 9 bases between them. The CDR3 extends over 13 amino acids. Germline CDR1 SGHTA, CDR2 FQGTGA. The CDR3 nucleotides read TGTGCCAGCAGCCCTACCCCAAACACTGAAGCTTTCTTT. Translated: CASSPTPNTEAFF. The full variable domain, rest sourced from reference TRBV7-3 and TRBJ1-1, is GAGVSQTPSNKVTEKGKYVELRCDPISGHTALYWYRQSLGQGPEFLIYFQGTGAADDSGLPNDRFFAVRPEGSVSTLKIQRTERGDSAVYLCASSPTPNTEAFFGQGTRLTVV.

V is TRBV7-2 and J is TRBJ1-1, with D tentatively TRBD1 (6 bases). Germline CDR1 reads SGHTA; CDR2 reads FQGNSA. The CDR3 runs to 14 residues. V lost 4 bases and J 1 base, leaving 10 bases between the germline ends. The CDR3, as DNA: TGTGCCAGCAGCTGGGGCAGGGGGAACACTGAAGCTTTCTTT. Residues: CASSWGRGNTEAFF.

V gene TRBV6-6 combines with J gene TRBJ1-1; D ambiguous. V lost 2 bases to trimming and J lost 8 bases, with 12 bases between them. The germline V gene has CDR1 MNHNY and CDR2 SVGAGI (reference sequence). This CDR3 spans 13 amino acids. This CDR3 is CASSYGGLLEAFF. CDR3 DNA sequence: TGTGCCAGCAGTTACGGCGGACTGCTGGAAGCTTTCTTT.

The chain is built from TRBV18 and TRBJ1-5; 9 bases fit TRBD1. The CDR3 length is 16 residues. Germline trimming cut 5 bases from V and 5 bases from J; bases unmatched to any gene: 10. Germline-derived CDR1 and CDR2 are KGHSH and LQKENI. CDR3 DNA sequence: TGTGCCAGCTCAGCGGGACAGGGAATGGGGGATCAGCCCCAGCATTTT. This codes for CASSAGQGMGDQPQHF.